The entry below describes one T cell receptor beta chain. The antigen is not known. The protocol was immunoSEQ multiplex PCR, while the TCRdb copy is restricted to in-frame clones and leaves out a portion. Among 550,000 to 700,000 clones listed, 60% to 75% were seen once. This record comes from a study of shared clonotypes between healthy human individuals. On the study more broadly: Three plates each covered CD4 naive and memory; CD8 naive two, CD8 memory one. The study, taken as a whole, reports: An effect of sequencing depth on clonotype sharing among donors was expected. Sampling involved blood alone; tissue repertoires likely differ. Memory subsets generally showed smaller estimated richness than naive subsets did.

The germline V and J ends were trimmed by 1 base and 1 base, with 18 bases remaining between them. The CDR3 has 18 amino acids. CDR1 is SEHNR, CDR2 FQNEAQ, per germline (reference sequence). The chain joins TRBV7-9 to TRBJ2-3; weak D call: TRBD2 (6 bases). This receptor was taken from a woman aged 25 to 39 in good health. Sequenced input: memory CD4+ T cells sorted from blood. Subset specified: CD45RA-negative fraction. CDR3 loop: CASSLDTGTPWGTDTQYF. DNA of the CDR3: TGTGCCAGCAGCTTAGATACCGGGACTCCTTGGGGCACAGATACGCAGTATTTT.